This is a list of T cell receptor beta chains from one sample in a study of blood T cell repertoires in COVID-19. Sequencing used immunoSEQ multiplex PCR; TCRdb keeps in-frame clones, though not all of them. The sample yields hundreds of thousands of clones, roughly nine tenths seen once. Sequencing was performed on PBMCs or T cells enriched from blood (not recorded which). The receptors originated from a woman between 45 and 65 years old in a cohort exposed to, infected with or recovered from COVID-19 (not recorded which). CDR3s include the opening cysteine and the closing phenylalanine or tryptophan. The D gene is left open where the match is weak. Clone size is given for some rows only: seen once, a few or many times, or a class if the clone is expanded.

v_gene: TRBV6-5
j_gene: TRBJ1-2
abundance: once
d_gene: NA
CDR3nt: TGTGCCAGCAGTTACTCTTACAGGGCCGAGGATGGCTACACCTTC
CDR3aa: CASSYSYRAEDGYTF

v_gene: TRBV12-3/TRBV12-4
j_gene: TRBJ2-3
abundance: NA
d_gene: TRBD2
CDR3nt: TGTGCCAGCGGGGCGGGGGGGCAGTATTTT
CDR3aa: CASGAGGQYF

v_gene: TRBV30
j_gene: TRBJ1-6
abundance: NA
d_gene: NA
CDR3nt: TGTGCCTGGAGTGGGAGCGGGTGGGGCGTCCATAATTCACCCCTCCACTTT
CDR3aa: CAWSGSGWGVHNSPLHF

v_gene: TRBV12-3/TRBV12-4
j_gene: TRBJ1-2
abundance: NA
d_gene: NA
CDR3nt: TGTGCCGCTATCGACAGGTCAGGTCGTTACACCTTC
CDR3aa: CAAIDRSGRYTF

v_gene: TRBV9
j_gene: TRBJ2-1
abundance: NA
d_gene: TRBD2
CDR3nt: TGTGCCAGCAGCGTGCTCGGGACTAGCGGGGGATACAATGAGCAGTTCTTC
CDR3aa: CASSVLGTSGGYNEQFF

v_gene: TRBV19
j_gene: TRBJ1-3
abundance: NA
d_gene: NA
CDR3nt: TGTGCCAGTAGTACGACAGCGAACTCTGGAAACACCATATATTTT
CDR3aa: CASSTTANSGNTIYF

v_gene: TRBV7-7
j_gene: TRBJ2-5
abundance: NA
d_gene: TRBD2
CDR3nt: TGTGCTAGCAGCGAAGGGGGGACTAGCGGCCAAGAGACCCAGTACTTC
CDR3aa: CASSEGGTSGQETQYF

v_gene: TRBV18
j_gene: TRBJ2-2
abundance: few
d_gene: NA
CDR3nt: TGTGCCAGCTCACCATTTTTGGCCGAGAACACCGGGGAGCTGTTTTTT
CDR3aa: CASSPFLAENTGELFF

v_gene: TRBV7-2
j_gene: TRBJ2-3
abundance: NA
d_gene: NA
CDR3nt: TGTGCCAGCAGCTTAAAGTTTGGCGGGGCCAGCACAGATACGCAGTATTTT
CDR3aa: CASSLKFGGASTDTQYF

v_gene: TRBV20-1
j_gene: TRBJ1-3
abundance: NA
d_gene: NA
CDR3nt: TGCAGTGCTGGTGCCGGGGGGGTCAGAGGAAACACCATATATTTT
CDR3aa: CSAGAGGVRGNTIYF

v_gene: TRBV7-2
j_gene: TRBJ2-2
abundance: NA
d_gene: NA
CDR3nt: TGTGCCAGCAGCTTAGGGAGGAGGGGCACCGGGGAGCTGTTTTTT
CDR3aa: CASSLGRRGTGELFF

v_gene: TRBV29-1
j_gene: TRBJ2-7
abundance: NA
d_gene: NA
CDR3nt: TGCAGCGTTGTCCTCGGGGTGGGCTACGAGCAGTACTTC
CDR3aa: CSVVLGVGYEQYF

v_gene: TRBV5-1
j_gene: TRBJ2-7
abundance: NA
d_gene: NA
CDR3nt: TGCGCCAGCAGCTTCACCCCCGGGGTGGCCTACGAGCAGTACTTC
CDR3aa: CASSFTPGVAYEQYF

v_gene: TRBV5-1
j_gene: TRBJ1-5
abundance: NA
d_gene: TRBD1
CDR3nt: TGCGCCAGCAGCGCCGGGACAGCTAATCAGCCCCAGCATTTT
CDR3aa: CASSAGTANQPQHF

v_gene: TRBV10-3
j_gene: TRBJ2-1
abundance: NA
d_gene: TRBD2
CDR3nt: TGTGCCATCAGCTTAGCGGGGGGGCCTCTGTACAATGAGCAGTTCTTC
CDR3aa: CAISLAGGPLYNEQFF

v_gene: TRBV28
j_gene: TRBJ2-3
abundance: NA
d_gene: NA
CDR3nt: TGTGCCAGCAGTTTGCGTTCAGATACGCAGTATTTT
CDR3aa: CASSLRSDTQYF

v_gene: TRBV5-4
j_gene: TRBJ2-1
abundance: NA
d_gene: NA
CDR3nt: TGTGCCAGCAGGGGGCCGGGGGATGAGCAGTTCTTC
CDR3aa: CASRGPGDEQFF

v_gene: TRBV27
j_gene: TRBJ1-3
abundance: NA
d_gene: NA
CDR3nt: TGTGCCAGCAGTTTAACCTACTCTGGAAACACCATATATTTT
CDR3aa: CASSLTYSGNTIYF

v_gene: TRBV18
j_gene: TRBJ2-3
abundance: NA
d_gene: NA
CDR3nt: TGTGCCAGCTCACCGGTGGAATCGGGTACGCAGTATTTT
CDR3aa: CASSPVESGTQYF

v_gene: TRBV7-8
j_gene: TRBJ1-2
abundance: NA
d_gene: NA
CDR3nt: TGTGCCAGCAGCTCCCGCCGGGCCTTACAGGGAACGAGGTCTGGCTACACCTTC
CDR3aa: CASSSRRALQGTRSGYTF

v_gene: TRBV30
j_gene: TRBJ1-5
abundance: NA
d_gene: NA
CDR3nt: TGTGCCTGGAGTACCCCCCACTACAGGGTCAGCAATCAGCCCCAGCATTTT
CDR3aa: CAWSTPHYRVSNQPQHF

v_gene: TRBV20-1
j_gene: TRBJ1-1
abundance: NA
d_gene: NA
CDR3nt: TGCAGTGCTAGTAAGGGAGGGCTGAACACTGAAGCTTTCTTT
CDR3aa: CSASKGGLNTEAFF

v_gene: TRBV14
j_gene: TRBJ2-2
abundance: NA
d_gene: TRBD2
CDR3nt: TGTGCCAGCAGTCCGGGGGGGTCTCGGACCGGGGAGCTGTTTTTT
CDR3aa: CASSPGGSRTGELFF

v_gene: TRBV3-1/TRBV3-2
j_gene: TRBJ1-4
abundance: NA
d_gene: NA
CDR3nt: TGTGCCAGCCTAGGGGGTTCTAATGAAAAACTGTTTTTT
CDR3aa: CASLGGSNEKLFF

v_gene: TRBV11-2
j_gene: TRBJ1-3
abundance: NA
d_gene: NA
CDR3nt: TGTGCCAGCAGCAAAGAGAGGTTTGGAAACACCATATATTTT
CDR3aa: CASSKERFGNTIYF

v_gene: TRBV15
j_gene: TRBJ2-1
abundance: NA
d_gene: TRBD2
CDR3nt: TGTGCCACCAGCAGAGGGGGACTAGTCCGCTCCTACAATGAGCAGTTCTTC
CDR3aa: CATSRGGLVRSYNEQFF

v_gene: TRBV5-8
j_gene: TRBJ1-2
abundance: NA
d_gene: NA
CDR3nt: TGTGCCAGCAGCTTGCTCAGCTATGGCTACACCTTC
CDR3aa: CASSLLSYGYTF

v_gene: TRBV18
j_gene: TRBJ1-1
abundance: NA
d_gene: NA
CDR3nt: TGTGCCAGCTCAGTTGACAAGGGGGTCACTGAAGCTTTCTTT
CDR3aa: CASSVDKGVTEAFF

v_gene: TRBV30
j_gene: TRBJ1-1
abundance: few
d_gene: NA
CDR3nt: TGTGCCTGGAGTGTTGGAGGACTGACTGAAGCTTTCTTT
CDR3aa: CAWSVGGLTEAFF

v_gene: TRBV2
j_gene: TRBJ1-5
abundance: NA
d_gene: TRBD1
CDR3nt: TGTGCCAGCAGTGACAGGACAGGTTTCAATCAGCCCCAGCATTTT
CDR3aa: CASSDRTGFNQPQHF

v_gene: TRBV11-2
j_gene: TRBJ2-3
abundance: NA
d_gene: TRBD2
CDR3nt: TGTGCCAGCAGCTACCGCGGGGGGGCGACCAGCACAGATACGCAGTATTTT
CDR3aa: CASSYRGGATSTDTQYF

v_gene: TRBV19
j_gene: TRBJ2-1
abundance: NA
d_gene: TRBD1
CDR3nt: TGTGCCAGTACCGTGACAGGGATCAATGAGCAGTTCTTC
CDR3aa: CASTVTGINEQFF

v_gene: TRBV27
j_gene: TRBJ2-1
abundance: NA
d_gene: TRBD1
CDR3nt: TGTGCCAGCAGTTCGGGGGGACAGGGCAGTGAGCAGTTCTTC
CDR3aa: CASSSGGQGSEQFF

v_gene: TRBV10-3
j_gene: TRBJ1-3
abundance: NA
d_gene: NA
CDR3nt: TGTGCCGTACAGGGACCTGGAAACACCATATATTTT
CDR3aa: CAVQGPGNTIYF

v_gene: TRBV7-9
j_gene: TRBJ1-6
abundance: NA
d_gene: NA
CDR3nt: TGTGCCAGCAGCTTCCGACAGGATGGGAATTCACCCCTCCACTTT
CDR3aa: CASSFRQDGNSPLHF

v_gene: TRBV15
j_gene: TRBJ1-1
abundance: NA
d_gene: NA
CDR3nt: TGTGCCACCAGCAGAGAAGTTCGGGGATCTGAAGCTTTCTTT
CDR3aa: CATSREVRGSEAFF

v_gene: TRBV5-1
j_gene: TRBJ2-3
abundance: NA
d_gene: TRBD1
CDR3nt: TGCGCCAGCACACGGGACAGGGGAGCGACAGATACGCAGTATTTT
CDR3aa: CASTRDRGATDTQYF

v_gene: TRBV19
j_gene: TRBJ1-5
abundance: NA
d_gene: NA
CDR3nt: TGTGCCAGTAGTATGTTTGGTCGTCCCCCCTTACAGAATTGGAATCAGCCCCAGCATTTT
CDR3aa: CASSMFGRPPLQNWNQPQHF

v_gene: TRBV6-5
j_gene: TRBJ2-7
abundance: NA
d_gene: NA
CDR3nt: TGTGCCAGCAGTTACTCGGAGGGGTTGGAGCAGTACTTC
CDR3aa: CASSYSEGLEQYF

v_gene: TRBV4-3
j_gene: TRBJ2-1
abundance: NA
d_gene: NA
CDR3nt: TGCGCCAGCAGCCAAGGTGCGGGCAGGAGCTCCTACAATGAGCAGTTCTTC
CDR3aa: CASSQGAGRSSYNEQFF

v_gene: TRBV6-5
j_gene: TRBJ2-1
abundance: NA
d_gene: TRBD2
CDR3nt: TGTGCCACTCGCAGGTCACTAGCGGACTACAATGAGCAGTTCTTC
CDR3aa: CATRRSLADYNEQFF

v_gene: TRBV6-5
j_gene: TRBJ2-7
abundance: NA
d_gene: TRBD1
CDR3nt: TGTGCCAGCAGTTATACAGGGGTTGGAAACGAGCAGTACTTC
CDR3aa: CASSYTGVGNEQYF

v_gene: TRBV7-2
j_gene: TRBJ2-1
abundance: once
d_gene: TRBD2
CDR3nt: TGTGCCAGCAGCTTCGGAAAGCGGGGGAAAGACTATGAGCAGTTCTTC
CDR3aa: CASSFGKRGKDYEQFF

v_gene: TRBV5-1
j_gene: TRBJ1-4
abundance: NA
d_gene: TRBD1
CDR3nt: TGCGCCAGCAGCTTGTACAGGGGGTTGAATGAAAAACTGTTTTTT
CDR3aa: CASSLYRGLNEKLFF

v_gene: TRBV3-1/TRBV3-2
j_gene: TRBJ2-6
abundance: NA
d_gene: NA
CDR3nt: TGTGCCAGCAGCCCAGAACAGTTCTCTGGGGCCAACGTCCTGACTTTC
CDR3aa: CASSPEQFSGANVLTF

v_gene: TRBV4-1
j_gene: TRBJ1-3
abundance: NA
d_gene: NA
CDR3nt: TGCGCCAGCAGCCTAGCCGCCGGTATCGGAAACACCATATATTTT
CDR3aa: CASSLAAGIGNTIYF

v_gene: TRBV28
j_gene: TRBJ1-2
abundance: few
d_gene: TRBD1
CDR3nt: TGTGCCAGCAGTTACAGGGGCTATGGCTACACCTTC
CDR3aa: CASSYRGYGYTF

v_gene: TRBV5-1
j_gene: TRBJ2-1
abundance: NA
d_gene: NA
CDR3nt: TGCGCCAGCAGCTTGGCAGGGGTCACCTACAATGAGCAGTTCTTC
CDR3aa: CASSLAGVTYNEQFF